Below, one T cell receptor beta chain is given with its context. The antigen is not known. The germline V gene encodes CDR1 LNHDA and CDR2 SQIVND (reference sequence). The CDR3 loop spans 14 amino acids. V was shortened by 1 base and J by 0 bases, with 6 bases between the two germline ends. The data belong to a study of T cell responses to AZD1222 COVID-19 vaccine. Method: immunoSEQ multiplex PCR; TCRdb's copy keeps in-frame clones and lacks some. Among 95,000 to 110,000 clones listed, approximately 88% were seen once. Study-level results: White British donors predominated, females outnumbered males, and clonal diversity was possibly underestimated.

The V call is TRBV19, the J call TRBJ1-2; no definite D call. The clonotype comes from an adult in good health. The sequenced sample was peripheral blood, obtained on day 0 of AZD1222 vaccination. The CDR3 nucleotides read TGTGCCAGTAGTATAGGCGCCGCTAACTATGGCTACACCTTC. Amino acids: CASSIGAANYGYTF.